Below, 10 T cell receptor beta chains from the same sample are listed, as sequenced in a study of T cell repertoires in cytomegalovirus infection. Via MiXCR, TCRdb re-called the reads, giving one row per CDR3 protein. The sample contains about 450,000 distinct CDR3 sequences, 31% of which appear only once. Sequenced input: PBMCs. The receptors here all came from a human donor in good health (CMV status not recorded). Some clones in this sample may be carry-over from other donors' samples.

The V gene is TRBV20-1, the J gene TRBJ1-1; D remains unclear. The CDR3 extends over 10 amino acids. Between the trimmed V and J ends, which lost 2 bases and 6 bases, there was a span of 4 bases. Germline assignment: CDR1 DFQATT and CDR2 SNEGSKA (reference sequence). Here the CDR3 reads CSARRSEAFF. In DNA, the CDR3 is TGCAGTGCTAGAAGGTCTGAAGCTTTCTTT.

J is TRBJ2-5 and V is TRBV5-6, with D perhaps TRBD2 (5 bases). Germline loops: CDR1 SGHDT, CDR2 YYEEEE. V lost 4 bases, J lost 3 bases, and 10 bases lay in between. CDR3 size: 13 residues. CDR3 sequence reads: CASSQEDEETQYF. CDR3 DNA sequence: TGTGCCAGCAGCCAGGAGGACGAAGAGACCCAGTACTTC.

CDR3 sequence (DNA): TGTGCCAGTAGAGTTCTAGCGGGGGCCGCAGATACGCAGTATTTT. Residues: CASRVLAGAADTQYF. The V and J genes are TRBV19 and TRBJ2-3; 10 nucleotides align to TRBD2. V was pared by 6 bases and J by 4 bases, with 7 bases of the junction left unmatched. This CDR3 has 15 residues. CDR1 is LNHDA, CDR2 SQIVND, per germline (reference sequence). Combining the CDR3 with reference TRBV19 and TRBJ2-3 gives the whole variable domain DGGITQSPKYLFRKEGQNVTLSCEQNLNHDAMYWYRQDPGQGLRLIYYSQIVNDFQKGDIAEGYSVSREKKESFPLTVTSAQKNPTAFYLCASRVLAGAADTQYFGPGTRLTVL.

This chain connects TRBV6-6 to TRBJ2-7, with D possibly TRBD1 on 5 matching bases. V lost 11 bases and J 0 bases, leaving 17 bases between the germline ends. The CDR3 is 14 residues long. Germline V gene lookup returns CDR1 MNHNY and CDR2 SVGAGI (reference sequence). In DNA, the CDR3 is TGTGCCTGTAGGGCCACAGGCTCCTCCTACGAGCAGTACTTC. Translation: CACRATGSSYEQYF.

The rearrangement uses TRBV19 and TRBJ1-2, with D hard to call. The CDR3 length is 15 residues. The V gene's germline CDR1 is LNHDA and CDR2 SQIVND (reference sequence). Trimming removed 10 bases from V and 4 bases from J, with 22 bases in between. The CDR3 DNA follows: TGTGCCACCTGCCCGGACGGCGCATGCTTCTATGGCTACACCTTC. It codes for CATCPDGACFYGYTF.

On this clonotype: A read error is possible here, since a much larger clone lies one base away. J is TRBJ2-1 and V is TRBV7-6; D may be TRBD1 (5 bases). The CDR3 has 14 residues. In germline, CDR1 is SGHVS, CDR2 FNYEAQ. CDR3 sequence reads: CASSLEGQYNEKFF. The CDR3 DNA is TGTGCCAGCAGCTTAGAGGGGCAGTACAATGAGAAGTTCTTC.

The chain is built from TRBV6-6 and TRBJ2-5, with D hard to call. Germline-derived CDR1 and CDR2 are MNHNY and SVGAGI (reference sequence). With 5 bases removed from V and 6 bases from J, the gap between germline ends came to 22 bases. The CDR3 spans 16 residues. The CDR3 region has the DNA TGTGCCAGCAGTGAGGTTCCGGGCCAAATTGATAAGACCCAGTACTTC. This gives the protein CASSEVPGQIDKTQYF.

A note on this clonotype: The conserved phenylalanine or tryptophan is not found at the CDR3 terminus, so this likely reflects a read error. The J gene is TRBJ1-2, the V gene TRBV7-6; no definite D call. V lost 5 bases and J 2 bases, leaving 9 bases between the germline ends. The CDR3 sequence is 13 residues long. Germline CDR1 and CDR2: SGHVS and FNYEAQ. Here the CDR3 DNA reads TGTGCCAGCAGCCCCGACAAGAACTATGGCTACACCTTA. It codes for CASSPDKNYGYTL.

This clonotype was picked up many times. The V and J genes are TRBV12-3 or TRBV12-4 and TRBJ2-1, with D maybe TRBD2 (6 bases). The CDR3 loop spans 15 amino acids. V shed 1 base and J shed 2 bases, with 9 bases lying between them. The CDR3 loop reads CASSLGWEAYNEQFF. For the CDR3, the DNA is TGTGCCAGCAGTTTAGGTTGGGAGGCCTACAATGAGCAGTTCTTC.

The chain uses TRBV6-1 and TRBJ2-7; no definite D call. Germline V gene lookup returns CDR1 MNHNS and CDR2 SASEGT. V was trimmed by 7 bases and J by 0 bases, leaving 7 bases between them. The CDR3 loop spans 12 amino acids. CDR3 bases: TGTGCCAGCAAGGAAAGCTCCTACGAGCAGTACTTC. It encodes CASKESSYEQYF.